This TCR beta chain was found in a study of beta chain features in type 1 diabetes. Study results and limitations: TCRB CDR3s from Type 1 diabetes patients were moderately but significantly shorter in all four CD4+ subsets. Patients' naive, central memory and regulatory TCRB repertoires appeared more alike than those of healthy donors. It was possible that PCR favored shorter templates, equally so in patients and controls.

This clone was recorded a few times. Its antigen remains unidentified. V lost 0 bases and J lost 0, with 11 bases in between. From germline, CDR1 is SGHTA and CDR2 FQGNSA. The CDR3 runs to 16 residues. Purity exceeding 95% was reached by all sorted populations. The sequenced template was cDNA made from the entire isolated RNA. Naive, central memory and regulatory T cell samples averaged roughly 3.7 million immunoSEQ reads each. The data were produced by immunoSEQ multiplex PCR, yet TCRdb's version contains in-frame clones alone and is incomplete. This table has 680,000 or so clones, 13% appearing once. The chain recombines TRBV7-2 with TRBJ1-2; D unclear. Sequenced material: naive CD4+ T cells from blood. This receptor was taken from a man between 18 and 29 years old with type 1 diabetes. The CDR3 here is CASSLASRVANYGYTF. The DNA of the CDR3 is TGTGCCAGCAGCTTAGCAAGCCGGGTAGCTAACTATGGCTACACCTTC.